These 6 T cell receptor beta chains came from one sample sequenced in a study of blood T cell repertoires in COVID-19. Repertoires were generated with immunoSEQ multiplex PCR, while TCRdb's copy carries only in-frame clones and drops some. The sample lists tens of thousands of clones; 87% were seen once. Sequencing was done on a sample of peripheral blood. The source is a man in his fifties or sixties with acute or convalescent COVID-19.

The chain links TRBV27 to TRBJ1-5, with D perhaps TRBD1 (6 bases). The germline gives CDR1 MNHEY, CDR2 SMNVEV (reference sequence). The ends were cut back, 3 bases at V and 7 bases at J, with 16 bases in the middle. This CDR3 region has 15 residues. CDR3 loop: CASSLQTGLGQPQHF. CDR3 coding DNA: TGTGCCAGCAGTTTGCAGACAGGTCTTGGCCAGCCCCAGCATTTT.

CDR3 protein: CAWSNLGADNGELFF. The CDR3 nucleotides are TGTGCCTGGAGTAATCTAGGGGCCGATAACGGGGAGCTGTTTTTT. V usage is TRBV30 and J usage is TRBJ2-2; maybe TRBD1 (5 bases). V lost 2 bases, J lost 7 bases, and 17 bases lay in between. This CDR3 comprises 15 residues. Germline lookup yields CDR1 GTSNPN and CDR2 SVGIG (reference sequence).

This CDR3 reads CASSLYRGGNEKLFF. CDR3 in DNA: TGTGCCAGCAGTTTGTACAGGGGGGGAAATGAAAAACTGTTTTTT. The chain recombines TRBV28 with TRBJ1-4; 8 bases are shared with TRBD1. The CDR3 has 15 amino acids. The trim removed 3 bases at V and 5 bases at J, leaving 5 bases unmatched. CDR1 is MDHEN and CDR2 is SYDVKM in the germline V gene.

V is TRBV11-2 and J is TRBJ2-7; 11 nucleotides agree with TRBD2. The CDR3 sequence is 15 residues long. The ends lost 4 bases at V and 7 bases at J; junction bases unmatched: 9. Germline assignment: CDR1 SGHAT and CDR2 FQNNGV. CDR3 sequence: CASSYGTSGLSEQYF. CDR3 in DNA: TGTGCCAGCAGCTACGGGACTAGCGGCCTTAGTGAGCAGTACTTC.

The rearrangement uses TRBV9 and TRBJ1-5; D is ambiguous. Germline V gene sequence: CDR1 SGDLS, CDR2 YYNGEE. CDR3 length: 13 amino acids. V lost 6 bases, J lost 5 bases, and 12 bases lay in between. The chain's CDR3 is CASNREVDQPQHF. In DNA form, the CDR3 reads TGTGCCAGCAACCGGGAGGTTGATCAGCCCCAGCATTTT.

The CDR3 region is CASSQDDSLGYGYTF. Here the CDR3 DNA reads TGCGCCAGCAGCCAAGATGACAGTCTCGGCTATGGCTACACCTTC. V is TRBV4-3 and J is TRBJ1-2; D is perhaps TRBD1 (5 bases). The germline gives CDR1 LGHNA, CDR2 YSLEER. The CDR3 spans 15 residues. V lost 0 bases and J lost 4, with 12 bases in between.